A single sample is the source of the 19 T cell receptor beta chains below, sequenced in a study of cytomegalovirus exposure and HLA in healthy donors. Assay: immunoSEQ multiplex PCR; the TCRdb copy retains only in-frame clones and omits some. The data contain under 250,000 clones, about 87% of them singletons. Sequencing used PBMCs. The source of these receptors is a man aged 18 to 35 in good health and CMV-seronegative.

The J gene is TRBJ2-7, the V gene TRBV14, with D perhaps matching TRBD1 (6 bases). The V and J ends lost 2 bases and 4 bases respectively, with 12 bases between them. The germline V gene has CDR1 SGHDN and CDR2 FVKESK. The CDR3 sequence is 14 residues long. The CDR3 region is CASSQIAQGYEQYF. As DNA, the CDR3 is TGTGCCAGCAGCCAAATCGCACAGGGTTACGAGCAGTACTTC.

V usage is TRBV5-1 and J usage is TRBJ1-4; maybe TRBD1 (6 bases). Per the germline V gene, CDR1 is SGHRS and CDR2 is YFSETQ. This CDR3 contains 15 residues. Trimming pared 3 bases from V and 3 bases from J, leaving 12 bases between. Here the CDR3 reads CASSSSQGSNEKLFF. In DNA, the CDR3 is TGCGCCAGCAGCTCGTCCCAGGGGTCTAATGAAAAACTGTTTTTT.

This chain links TRBV9 with TRBJ2-5, with 12 bases that match TRBD1. From germline, CDR1 is SGDLS and CDR2 YYNGEE. This CDR3 is 18 amino acids long. Trimming removed 4 bases from V and 2 bases from J; junction bases left unmatched: 12. CDR3: CASSLGTGGGRRQETQYF. For the CDR3, the DNA is TGTGCCAGCAGCCTCGGGACAGGGGGCGGAAGGAGGCAAGAGACCCAGTACTTC.

This rearrangement joins TRBV18 to TRBJ2-3; TRBD1 aligns across 10 bases. After removal of 6 bases from V and 0 bases from J, the junction contained 9 bases not matched to a gene. Per germline, CDR1 KGHSH and CDR2 LQKENI. This CDR3 spans 17 amino acids. The CDR3: CASSSLRQGASTDTQYF. CDR3 sequence (DNA): TGTGCCAGCTCCTCCCTTCGACAGGGGGCTAGCACAGATACGCAGTATTTT.

This chain joins TRBV27 and TRBJ1-4, with D possibly matching TRBD1 (6 bases). This CDR3 comprises 14 residues. From germline, CDR1 is MNHEY and CDR2 SMNVEV (reference sequence). Trimming took 3 bases from V and 8 from J, leaving 13 bases between them. CDR3: CASSFQGRDEKLFF. The DNA for the CDR3 is TGTGCCAGCAGTTTTCAGGGGCGCGACGAAAAACTGTTTTTT.

Notes on this clone: The sample contains more than one DNA sequence encoding this CDR3. The chain uses TRBV5-1 and TRBJ2-7; 7 bases align to TRBD1. Germline CDR1 and CDR2: SGHRS and YFSETQ. The CDR3 is made up of 13 amino acids. V dropped 4 bases and J dropped 3; count of bases not matched to a gene: 4. CDR3 amino acids: CASSLGQVYEQYF. In DNA, the CDR3 is TGCGCCAGCAGCCTAGGACAGGTCTACGAGCAGTACTTC.

This chain uses TRBV6-1 with TRBJ1-5; the match to TRBD1 covers 8 bases. Germline loops: CDR1 MNHNS, CDR2 SASEGT. The CDR3 is made up of 13 amino acids. Unmatched junction bases numbered 7, after V lost 10 bases and J lost 5 bases. CDR3 region: CATRQGLDQPQHF. The DNA for the CDR3 is TGTGCCACCAGACAGGGGCTCGATCAGCCCCAGCATTTT.

The gene calls are TRBV5-1 and TRBJ2-5, with 10 bases matching TRBD1. Germline CDR1 SGHRS, CDR2 YFSETQ. Trimming at V came to 4 bases and at J to 3 bases, leaving 6 bases not matched to a gene. CDR3 size: 15 residues. CDR3 nucleotide sequence: TGCGCCAGCAGCCGAGCCGGGACAGGGGAAGAGACCCAGTACTTC. Residues: CASSRAGTGEETQYF.

This sequence joins TRBV21-1 and TRBJ2-5; the table's D call of TRBD2 was not tested on the DNA. TRBV21-1 is reported as a pseudogene. The CDR3 loop spans 14 amino acids. CDR3 region: CASSQTSLGETQYF. CDR3 nucleotide sequence: TGTGCCAGCTCCCAGACTAGCCTAGGGGAGACCCAGTACTTC.

The chain is built from TRBV11-2 and TRBJ1-1; the D gene is possibly TRBD1 (5 bases). Germline V gives CDR1 SGHAT, CDR2 FQNNGV. CDR3 length: 14 residues. With 2 bases removed from V and 6 bases from J, the gap between germline ends came to 13 bases. CDR3 in amino acids: CASSLQGSPPEAFF. In DNA form, the CDR3 reads TGTGCCAGCAGCTTACAGGGTAGTCCGCCTGAAGCTTTCTTT.

This clone was observed a handful of times. One end of the junction does not line up with germline, which may come from a read error. The J gene is TRBJ2-1, the V gene TRBV7-9, with 8 bases lining up with TRBD1. Germline V CDR1 and CDR2: SEHNR, FQNEAQ (reference sequence). The CDR3 totals 16 residues. The CDR3 protein is CASSQGTTGGYNEQFF. The DNA for the CDR3 is TGCGCCAGCAGCCAAGGGACCACAGGGGGGTACAATGAGCAGTTCTTC.

The chain recombines TRBV14 with TRBJ1-2, with unresolved D. The V end was cut by 2 bases, the J end by 0 bases, with 10 bases between. Germline-derived CDR1 and CDR2 are SGHDN and FVKESK. CDR3 length: 15 amino acids. In nucleotides, the CDR3 is TGTGCCAGCAGCCAACTGGGCAACTCTAACTATGGCTACACCTTC. Encoded protein: CASSQLGNSNYGYTF.

V is TRBV28 and J is TRBJ2-7; the match to TRBD2 covers 11 bases. Germline V gives CDR1 MDHEN, CDR2 SYDVKM. This CDR3 is 16 amino acids long. J was trimmed by 1 base and V by 6 bases; bases with no gene match: 8. This chain's CDR3 is CASSTGLAGGSYEQYF. The DNA of the CDR3 is TGTGCCAGCAGCACTGGCCTAGCGGGAGGTTCCTACGAGCAGTACTTC. Filled out from reference TRBV28 and TRBJ2-7, the complete variable domain reads DVKVTQSSRYLVKRTGEKVFLECVQDMDHENMFWYRQDPGLGLRLIYFSYDVKMKEKGDIPEGYSVSREKKERFSLILESASTNQTSMYLCASSTGLAGGSYEQYFGPGTRLTVT.

This rearrangement joins TRBV28 to TRBJ2-7; 9 bases agree with TRBD1. With V trimmed by 4 bases and J by 6 bases, 10 bases remained unmatched. Germline V gene sequence: CDR1 MDHEN, CDR2 SYDVKM. The CDR3 runs to 15 residues. CDR3 loop: CASSSTGTGFPEQYF. CDR3 nucleotide sequence: TGTGCCAGCAGTTCAACCGGGACAGGGTTTCCCGAGCAGTACTTC.

The rearrangement links TRBV7-9 to TRBJ2-3; possible D gene TRBD1, 5 bases. The CDR3 has 14 residues. Germline CDR1 reads SEHNR; CDR2 reads FQNEAQ (reference sequence). Trimming stripped 1 base from V and 2 bases from J, with 7 bases between. CDR3 region: CASSLGTHTDTQYF. The CDR3 coding sequence is TGTGCCAGCAGCTTAGGGACACACACAGATACGCAGTATTTT.

This clone was seen only once. V usage is TRBV18 and J usage is TRBJ2-7, with 9 bases aligning to TRBD1. J lost 6 bases, V lost 0 bases, and 6 bases had no gene match. The CDR3 runs to 15 residues. The V gene's germline CDR1 is KGHSH and CDR2 LQKENI. The CDR3 sequence: CASSPPGTGTSEQYF. DNA of the CDR3: TGTGCCAGCTCACCACCCGGGACAGGGACGTCCGAGCAGTACTTC. Complete variable domain (other parts from reference TRBV18 and TRBJ2-7): NAGVMQNPRHLVRRRGQEARLRCSPMKGHSHVYWYRQLPEEGLKFMVYLQKENIIDESGMPKERFSAEFPKEGPSILRIQQVVRGDSAAYFCASSPPGTGTSEQYFGPGTRLTVT.

J is TRBJ1-6 and V is TRBV5-5; D is unresolved. Trimming shortened V by 0 bases and J by 0 bases, and 13 bases separated the two germline ends. CDR3 size: 18 residues. Germline lookup yields CDR1 SGHKS and CDR2 YYEKEE (reference sequence). CDR3 coding DNA: TGTGCCAGCAGCTTGGAGAGGCAGCCAAGCTCCTATAATTCACCCCTCCACTTT. Translating gives CASSLERQPSSYNSPLHF.

J is TRBJ2-7 and V is TRBV28; 7 nucleotides agree with TRBD1. This CDR3 comprises 17 residues. Germline CDR1 is MDHEN and CDR2 is SYDVKM. The J segment lost 6 bases and the V segment lost 2 bases, leaving 16 bases of the junction unmatched. The CDR3 region has the DNA TGTGCCAGCAGTTTAGGCCCGACAGGGCTCTCGACGGTCGAGCAGTACTTC. Its translation: CASSLGPTGLSTVEQYF.

V usage is TRBV7-2 and J usage is TRBJ2-1, with TRBD2 matching 10 bases. CDR1 SGHTA and CDR2 FQGNSA come from the germline V gene. CDR3 length: 15 amino acids. V lost 5 bases to trimming and J lost 6 bases; unmatched junction nucleotides: 7. CDR3 region: CASSQLAGHGNEQFF. In DNA form, the CDR3 reads TGTGCCAGCAGCCAACTAGCGGGGCATGGCAATGAGCAGTTCTTC. Supplemented by reference TRBV7-2 and TRBJ2-1, the full variable domain reads GAGVSQSPSNKVTEKGKDVELRCDPISGHTALYWYRQSLGQGLEFLIYFQGNSAPDKSGLPSDRFSAERTGGSVSTLTIQRTQQEDSAVYLCASSQLAGHGNEQFFGPGTRLTVL.